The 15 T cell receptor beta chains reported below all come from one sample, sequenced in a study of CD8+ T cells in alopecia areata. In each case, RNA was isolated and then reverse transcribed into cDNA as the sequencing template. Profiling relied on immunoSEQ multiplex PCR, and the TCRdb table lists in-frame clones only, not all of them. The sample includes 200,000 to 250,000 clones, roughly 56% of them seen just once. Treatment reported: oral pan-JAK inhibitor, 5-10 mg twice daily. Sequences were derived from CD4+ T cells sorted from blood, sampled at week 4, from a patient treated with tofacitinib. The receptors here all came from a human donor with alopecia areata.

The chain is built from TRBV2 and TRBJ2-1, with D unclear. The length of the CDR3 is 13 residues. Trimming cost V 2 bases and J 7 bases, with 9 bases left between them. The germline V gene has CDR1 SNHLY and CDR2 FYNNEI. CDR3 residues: CASSEPHRNEQFF. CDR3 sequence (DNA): TGTGCCAGCAGTGAACCGCATAGGAATGAGCAGTTCTTC.

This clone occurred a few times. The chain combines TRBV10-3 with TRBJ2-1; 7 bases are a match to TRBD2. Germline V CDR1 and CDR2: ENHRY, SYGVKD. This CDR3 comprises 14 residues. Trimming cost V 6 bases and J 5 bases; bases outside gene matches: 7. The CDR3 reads CAISSLGGDNEQFF. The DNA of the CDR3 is TGTGCCATCAGCTCCCTTGGGGGGGACAATGAGCAGTTCTTC.

The CDR3 sequence: CSVLEAGYTF. CDR3 sequence (DNA): TGCAGCGTCCTCGAGGCTGGCTACACCTTC. V gene TRBV29-1 combines with J gene TRBJ1-2; D not resolved. In germline, CDR1 is SQVTM, CDR2 ANQGSEA. This CDR3 spans 10 amino acids. Trimming shortened V by 6 bases and J by 7 bases, and 9 bases separated the two germline ends.

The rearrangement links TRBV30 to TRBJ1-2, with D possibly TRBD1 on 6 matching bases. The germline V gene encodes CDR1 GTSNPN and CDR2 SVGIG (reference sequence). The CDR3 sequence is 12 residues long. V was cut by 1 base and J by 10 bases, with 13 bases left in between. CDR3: CAWSAGTGSYTF. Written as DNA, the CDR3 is TGTGCCTGGAGTGCAGGAACAGGGTCCTACACCTTC.

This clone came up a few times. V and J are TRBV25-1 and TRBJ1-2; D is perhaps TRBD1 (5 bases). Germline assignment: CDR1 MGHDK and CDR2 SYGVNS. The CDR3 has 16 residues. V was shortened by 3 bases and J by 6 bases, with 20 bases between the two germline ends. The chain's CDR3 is CASSDDSASVGDGYTF. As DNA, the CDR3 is TGTGCCAGCAGTGACGACAGTGCTTCAGTCGGGGATGGCTACACCTTC.

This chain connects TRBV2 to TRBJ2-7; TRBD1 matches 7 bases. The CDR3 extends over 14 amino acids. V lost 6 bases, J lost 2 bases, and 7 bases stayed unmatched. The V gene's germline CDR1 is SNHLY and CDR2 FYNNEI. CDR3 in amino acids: CASRMTGLTYEQYF. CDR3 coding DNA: TGTGCCAGCAGAATGACAGGGCTAACCTACGAGCAGTACTTC.

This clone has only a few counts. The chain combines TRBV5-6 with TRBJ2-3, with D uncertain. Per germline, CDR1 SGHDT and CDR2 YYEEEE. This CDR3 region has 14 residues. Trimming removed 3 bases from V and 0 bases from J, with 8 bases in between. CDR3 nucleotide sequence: TGTGCCAGCAGCTCAGCCCCTAGCACAGATACGCAGTATTTT. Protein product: CASSSAPSTDTQYF.

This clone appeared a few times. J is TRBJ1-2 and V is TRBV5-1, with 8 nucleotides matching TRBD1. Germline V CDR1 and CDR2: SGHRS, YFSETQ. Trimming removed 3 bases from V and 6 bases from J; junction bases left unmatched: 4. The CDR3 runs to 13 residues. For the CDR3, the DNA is TGCGCCAGCAGCTCGGCAGGGGGCAATGGCTACACCTTC. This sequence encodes CASSSAGGNGYTF.

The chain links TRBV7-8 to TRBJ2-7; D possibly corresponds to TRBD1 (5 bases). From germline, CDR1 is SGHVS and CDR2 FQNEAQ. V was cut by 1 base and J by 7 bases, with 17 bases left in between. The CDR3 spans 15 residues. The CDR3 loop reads CASSLGASRAGEQYF. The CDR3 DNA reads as TGTGCCAGCAGCTTAGGGGCGTCCAGGGCAGGGGAGCAGTACTTC.

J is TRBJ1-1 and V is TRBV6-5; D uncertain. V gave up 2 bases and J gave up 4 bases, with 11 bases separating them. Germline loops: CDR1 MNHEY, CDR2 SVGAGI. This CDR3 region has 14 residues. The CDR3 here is CASSYDPLGTEAFF. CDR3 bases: TGTGCCAGCAGTTACGACCCACTCGGCACTGAAGCTTTCTTT.

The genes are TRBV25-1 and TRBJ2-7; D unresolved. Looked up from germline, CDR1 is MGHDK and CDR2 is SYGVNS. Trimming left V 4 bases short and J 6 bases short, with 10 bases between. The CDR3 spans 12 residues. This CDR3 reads CASSGVMTEQYF. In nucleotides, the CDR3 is TGTGCCAGCAGTGGGGTGATGACCGAGCAGTACTTC.

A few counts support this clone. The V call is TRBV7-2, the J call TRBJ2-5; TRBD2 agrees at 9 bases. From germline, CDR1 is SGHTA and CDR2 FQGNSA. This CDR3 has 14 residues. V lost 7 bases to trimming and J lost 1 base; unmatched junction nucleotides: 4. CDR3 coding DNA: TGTGCCAGCAAGCGGGAGGCCCCCCAAGAGACCCAGTACTTC. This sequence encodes CASKREAPQETQYF.

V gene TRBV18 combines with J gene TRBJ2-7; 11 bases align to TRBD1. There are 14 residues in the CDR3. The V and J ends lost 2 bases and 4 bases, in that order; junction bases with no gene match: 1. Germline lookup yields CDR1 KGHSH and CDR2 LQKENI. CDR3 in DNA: TGTGCCAGCTCACCAGGGACAGGGGGTTACGAGCAGTACTTC. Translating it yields CASSPGTGGYEQYF. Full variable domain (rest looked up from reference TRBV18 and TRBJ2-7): NAGVMQNPRHLVRRRGQEARLRCSPMKGHSHVYWYRQLPEEGLKFMVYLQKENIIDESGMPKERFSAEFPKEGPSILRIQQVVRGDSAAYFCASSPGTGGYEQYFGPGTRLTVT.

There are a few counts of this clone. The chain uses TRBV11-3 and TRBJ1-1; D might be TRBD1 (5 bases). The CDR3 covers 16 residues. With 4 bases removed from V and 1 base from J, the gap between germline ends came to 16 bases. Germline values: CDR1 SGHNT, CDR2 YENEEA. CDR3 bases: TGTGCCAGCAGCTCACATGTGGGGGGAAAGAACACTGAAGCTTTCTTT. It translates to CASSSHVGGKNTEAFF.

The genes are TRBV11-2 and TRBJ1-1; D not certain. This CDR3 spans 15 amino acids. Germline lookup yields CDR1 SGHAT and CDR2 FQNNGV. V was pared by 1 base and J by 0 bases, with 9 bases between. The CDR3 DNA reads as TGTGCCAGCAGCTTAGTTCCAGGACTGAACACTGAAGCTTTCTTT. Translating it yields CASSLVPGLNTEAFF.